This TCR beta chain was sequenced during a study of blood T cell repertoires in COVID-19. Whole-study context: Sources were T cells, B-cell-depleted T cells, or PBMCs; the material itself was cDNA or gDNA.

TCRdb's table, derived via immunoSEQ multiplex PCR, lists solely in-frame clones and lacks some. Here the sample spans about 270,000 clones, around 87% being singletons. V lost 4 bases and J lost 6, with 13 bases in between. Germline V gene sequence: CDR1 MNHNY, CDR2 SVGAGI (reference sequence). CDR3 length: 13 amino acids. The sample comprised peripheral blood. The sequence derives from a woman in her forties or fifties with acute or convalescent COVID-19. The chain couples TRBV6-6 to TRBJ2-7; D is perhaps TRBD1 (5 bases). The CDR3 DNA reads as TGTGCCAGCAGTTTGACAGTTCGTGGCGAGCAGTACTTC. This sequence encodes CASSLTVRGEQYF.